Presented here are 18 T cell receptor beta chains from one specimen sequenced in a study of Ad26.COV2.S vaccination and SARS-CoV-2 variants. Treatment described: over 15 received Ad26.COV2.S at low or high dose, single or two shots; about 5 received placebo; per-sample allocation not given. Samples came from day 63 after the first vaccine or placebo injection. Clones were sequenced by immunoSEQ multiplex PCR, and TCRdb holds only the in-frame ones, with some missing. The sample consists of 350,000 to 500,000 clones, 70% to 90% of them appearing once. Sequencing was performed on peripheral blood, taken in a trial of Ad26.COV2.S vaccine versus placebo. The receptors derive from a person between 18 and 60 years old who received the Ad26.COV2.S COVID-19 vaccine or a placebo.

This chain uses TRBV7-6 with TRBJ2-7; D could derive from TRBD1 or TRBD2 (6 bases each). CDR1 and CDR2 from the germline V gene are SGHVS and FNYEAQ. V was trimmed by 1 base and J by 7 bases, leaving 23 bases between them. The CDR3 spans 17 residues. The CDR3: CASSLDISGPRGEEQYF. DNA of the CDR3: TGTGCCAGCAGCTTAGATATTTCAGGGCCTAGGGGGGAAGAGCAGTACTTC. Full variable domain (missing parts from reference TRBV7-6 and TRBJ2-7): GAGVSQSPRYKVTKRGQDVALRCDPISGHVSLYWYRQALGQGPEFLTYFNYEAQQDKSGLPNDRFSAERPEGSISTLTIQRTEQRDSAMYRCASSLDISGPRGEEQYFGPGTRLTVT.

The rearrangement links TRBV19 to TRBJ1-4; 8 nucleotides agree with TRBD1. CDR1 LNHDA and CDR2 SQIVND come from the germline V gene (reference sequence). V was pared by 5 bases and J by 7 bases, with 6 bases of the junction left unmatched. The CDR3 totals 14 residues. CDR3 sequence reads: CASSSQGAGEKLFF. The CDR3 coding sequence is TGTGCCAGTAGTTCCCAGGGGGCGGGTGAAAAACTGTTTTTT.

V gene TRBV7-2 combines with J gene TRBJ1-5; 11 nucleotides agree with TRBD1. Germline V gene data show CDR1 as SGHTA and CDR2 as FQGNSA. V gave up 5 bases and J gave up 6 bases; unmatched junction bases: 12. This CDR3 comprises 17 residues. CDR3 region: CASSQRGGTGGSQPQHF. As DNA, the CDR3 is TGTGCCAGCAGCCAAAGGGGCGGGACAGGGGGGTCTCAGCCCCAGCATTTT.

V gene TRBV10-2 combines with J gene TRBJ2-5, with D possibly matching TRBD1 (6 bases). The CDR3 contains 13 residues. V shed 8 bases and J shed 1 base, with 11 bases lying between them. CDR1 and CDR2 (germline): WSHSY, SAAADI. CDR3 loop: CASGRQVQETQYF. The DNA for the CDR3 is TGCGCCAGCGGAAGACAGGTCCAAGAGACCCAGTACTTC.

The chain links TRBV5-4 to TRBJ1-2, with no clear D. The germline V gene encodes CDR1 SGHNT and CDR2 YYREEE (reference sequence). V was pared by 2 bases and J by 1 base, with 6 bases between. This CDR3 has 13 residues. For the CDR3, the DNA is TGTGCCAGCAGCTTCTCCAATAACTATGGCTACACCTTC. It translates to CASSFSNNYGYTF.

The chain is built from TRBV4-2 and TRBJ2-1, with TRBD2 matching 9 bases. Germline lookup yields CDR1 LGHNA and CDR2 YNFKEQ. This CDR3 has 17 amino acids. J lost 5 bases, V lost 1 base, and 9 bases had no gene match. The CDR3 loop is CASSQGSVASGDNEQFF. The CDR3 coding sequence is TGTGCCAGCAGCCAAGGGTCCGTTGCTAGCGGGGACAATGAGCAGTTCTTC.

V is TRBV20-1 and J is TRBJ1-1; TRBD1 is a possible D gene (6 bases). Trimming shortened V by 4 bases and J by 10 bases, and 10 bases separated the two germline ends. This CDR3 comprises 10 residues. In germline, CDR1 is DFQATT, CDR2 SNEGSKA (reference sequence). CDR3: CSATGARAFF. The CDR3 DNA sequence: TGCAGTGCTACGGGGGCGCGAGCTTTCTTT.

V is TRBV11-2 and J is TRBJ2-1; 10 nucleotides match TRBD2. Germline assignment: CDR1 SGHAT and CDR2 FQNNGV. The length of the CDR3 is 17 residues. Trimming removed 5 bases from V and 5 bases from J; junction bases left unmatched: 12. The CDR3 bases are TGTGCCAGCAGCCACCCCCGAGCGGGGGGGGCAGACAATGAGCAGTTCTTC. This sequence encodes CASSHPRAGGADNEQFF.

This clone was seen a few times. The chain links TRBV6-5 to TRBJ2-7, with 7 bases matching TRBD2. There are 16 residues in the CDR3. CDR1 and CDR2 from the germline V gene are MNHEY and SVGAGI. V shed 4 bases and J 5 bases; nucleotides not matched to a gene: 14. CDR3 coding DNA: TGTGCCAGCAGTTTTGGAGCGGGGATTTTCGGGGACGAGCAGTACTTC. It specifies CASSFGAGIFGDEQYF.

CDR3: CASSIASGGNYEQYF. CDR3 nucleotides: TGTGCCAGTAGTATAGCGAGCGGGGGCAACTACGAGCAGTACTTC. This sequence joins TRBV19 and TRBJ2-7; 8 nucleotides align to TRBD2. Germline V gene data show CDR1 as LNHDA and CDR2 as SQIVND (reference sequence). The junction had 5 bases not matched to a gene; V was cut back by 1 base and J by 3 bases. The CDR3 covers 15 residues.

J is TRBJ2-2 and V is TRBV19; tentatively, D is TRBD2 (5 bases). Deletions cut 4 bases from V and 4 bases from J, with 10 bases between. The CDR3 spans 14 residues. Germline-derived CDR1 and CDR2 are LNHDA and SQIVND (reference sequence). CDR3 amino acids: CASSTGMSTGELFF. In DNA, the CDR3 is TGTGCCAGTAGTACCGGGATGTCCACCGGGGAGCTGTTTTTT.

This sequence joins TRBV28 and TRBJ2-7, with 8 nucleotides matching TRBD1. Per germline, CDR1 MDHEN and CDR2 SYDVKM. The V segment lost 5 bases and the J segment 1 base; nucleotides outside the gene matches: 4. CDR3 length equals 14 residues. CDR3 nucleotides: TGTGCCAGCAGTGGGACAGGAGGGTCCTACGAGCAGTACTTC. Its translation is CASSGTGGSYEQYF.

The J gene is TRBJ2-3, the V gene TRBV7-2; the D gene is possibly TRBD1 (6 bases). Trimming shortened V by 4 bases and J by 1 base, and 6 bases separated the two germline ends. The CDR3 runs 13 residues. Germline CDR1 and CDR2: SGHTA and FQGNSA. CDR3 region: CASSWGRTDTQYF. In DNA form, the CDR3 reads TGTGCCAGCAGCTGGGGGCGCACAGATACGCAGTATTTT.

The rearrangement uses TRBV15 and TRBJ2-7, with 7 bases identical to TRBD2. J was trimmed by 5 bases and V by 2 bases; bases with no gene match: 9. Germline V gives CDR1 LNHNV, CDR2 YYDKDF (reference sequence). The CDR3 extends over 15 amino acids. The CDR3 loop reads CATSRNLGGGHEQYF. The CDR3 region has the DNA TGTGCCACCAGCAGAAACCTGGGGGGGGGACACGAGCAGTACTTC.

V and J are TRBV19 and TRBJ2-7, with D perhaps matching TRBD2 (6 bases). The CDR3 is 14 residues long. The V and J ends lost 3 bases and 2 bases respectively, with 11 bases between them. Germline-derived CDR1 and CDR2 are LNHDA and SQIVND (reference sequence). The CDR3 DNA reads TGTGCCAGTAGTATCCCGGGGGAGGCCTACGAGCAGTACTTC. Its translation is CASSIPGEAYEQYF. Combining the CDR3 with reference TRBV19 and TRBJ2-7 gives the whole variable domain DGGITQSPKYLFRKEGQNVTLSCEQNLNHDAMYWYRQDPGQGLRLIYYSQIVNDFQKGDIAEGYSVSREKKESFPLTVTSAQKNPTAFYLCASSIPGEAYEQYFGPGTRLTVT.

The count of this clone is one. The chain uses TRBV7-9 and TRBJ2-3, with 7 bases identical to TRBD2. This CDR3 has 16 residues. Per the germline V gene, CDR1 is SEHNR and CDR2 is FQNEAQ (reference sequence). After removal of 2 bases from V and 0 bases from J, the junction contained 5 bases not matched to a gene. The CDR3 nucleotides are TGTGCCAGCAGCTTAACAGGAGCGGGGAGCACAGATACGCAGTATTTT. Encoded protein: CASSLTGAGSTDTQYF.

The rearrangement joins TRBV7-8 to TRBJ2-7, with TRBD1 identical over 9 bases. The germline gives CDR1 SGHVS, CDR2 FQNEAQ. The CDR3 is 13 residues long. The trim removed 8 bases at V and 5 bases at J, leaving 7 bases unmatched. CDR3 DNA: TGTGCCAGCGCGCCGGGACAGGGTAACGAGCAGTACTTC. Translated: CASAPGQGNEQYF. Full variable domain (outside the CDR3, taken from reference TRBV7-8 and TRBJ2-7): GAGVSQSPRYKVAKRGQDVALRCDPISGHVSLFWYQQALGQGPEFLTYFQNEAQLDKSGLPSDRFFAERPEGSVSTLKIQRTQQEDSAVYLCASAPGQGNEQYFGPGTRLTVT.

The chain uses TRBV21-1 and TRBJ1-4. TRBV21-1 is described as a pseudogene. The CDR3 is 17 residues long. The CDR3 here is CASSKRNCMAGGEKLFF. CDR3 sequence (DNA): TGTGCCAGCAGCAAAAGGAATTGTATGGCGGGAGGAGAAAAACTGTTTTTT.